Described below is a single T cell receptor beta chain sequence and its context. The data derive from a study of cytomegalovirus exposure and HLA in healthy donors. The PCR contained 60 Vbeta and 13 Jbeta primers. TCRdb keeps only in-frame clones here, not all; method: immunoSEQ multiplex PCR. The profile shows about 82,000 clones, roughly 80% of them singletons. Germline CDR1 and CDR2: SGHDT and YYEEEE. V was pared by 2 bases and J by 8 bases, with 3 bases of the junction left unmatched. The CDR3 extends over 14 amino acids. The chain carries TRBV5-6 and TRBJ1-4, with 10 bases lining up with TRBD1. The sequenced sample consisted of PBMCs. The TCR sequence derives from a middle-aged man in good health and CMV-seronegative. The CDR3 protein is CASSFGQGVEKLFF. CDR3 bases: TGTGCCAGCAGCTTCGGACAGGGGGTCGAAAAACTGTTTTTT.